This entry lists 14 T cell receptor beta chains sequenced from one sample in a study of T-cell reconstitution after alpha-beta-depleted transplantation in children. Their cognate antigens are unknown. Overall study results and limits: Among T cells one year after transplant, newly produced cells accounted for most counts and diversity.

Unique molecular identifiers were used in preparing the TCRbeta library. TCRdb recomputed calls from the PCR reads with MiXCR, one row per CDR3 protein. The repertoire has some 300,000 distinct CDR3 sequences, over 7.5% of them found once; the top ten carry around 10%. This sample comprised peripheral blood, obtained 360 days after TCRalphabeta/CD19-depleted stem cell transplant. Receptor source: a female patient aged 2-15 years who had a stem cell transplant for Fanconi anemia, so the T cells may come from the graft donor.

The chain couples TRBV9 to TRBJ2-3; possibly TRBD1 or TRBD2 for D (6 bases each). The CDR3 totals 14 residues. The germline V gene encodes CDR1 SGDLS and CDR2 YYNGEE. The V end was cut by 6 bases, the J end by 8 bases, with 19 bases between. CDR3 residues: CASTHRDNGGTQYF. The CDR3 bases are TGTGCCAGCACCCACCGGGACAACGGGGGTACGCAGTATTTT.

This clonotype has only a few counts. This chain uses TRBV28 with TRBJ1-1; 7 nucleotides align to TRBD1. This CDR3 region has 13 residues. CDR1 MDHEN and CDR2 SYDVKM come from the germline V gene. V lost 5 bases to trimming and J lost 6 bases; unmatched junction nucleotides: 6. The CDR3 spells CASSETGYAEAFF. CDR3 nucleotide sequence: TGTGCCAGCAGTGAGACAGGGTACGCTGAAGCTTTCTTT.

This clonotype was seen more than once but under ten times. The genes are TRBV5-6 and TRBJ2-5; TRBD2 might be the D (5 bases). Germline values: CDR1 SGHDT, CDR2 YYEEEE. Trimming removed 5 bases from V and 2 bases from J, with 13 bases in between. This CDR3 is 14 amino acids long. CDR3 loop: CASSSGFEQETQYF. The CDR3 coding sequence is TGTGCCAGCAGTTCGGGGTTCGAGCAAGAGACCCAGTACTTC.

This chain connects TRBV5-5 to TRBJ2-1; no definite D call. Germline CDR1 SGHKS, CDR2 YYEKEE (reference sequence). CDR3 length: 13 amino acids. Trimming cost V 1 base and J 8 bases, with 10 bases left between them. CDR3 coding DNA: TGTGCCAGCAGCTTGTTTGTCCCGGATGAGCAGTTCTTC. This encodes CASSLFVPDEQFF. The complete variable domain, with remaining parts taken from reference TRBV5-5 and TRBJ2-1, reads DAGVTQSPTHLIKTRGQQVTLRCSPISGHKSVSWYQQVLGQGPQFIFQYYEKEERGRGNFPDRFSARQFPNYSSELNVNALLLGDSALYLCASSLFVPDEQFFGPGTRLTVL.

This clonotype was counted ten times or more. This chain uses TRBV6-6 with TRBJ2-3, with D hard to call. Germline V gene lookup returns CDR1 MNHNY and CDR2 SVGAGI (reference sequence). The V end lost 5 bases, the J end lost 5 bases, and 8 bases lay between the germline ends. This CDR3 spans 12 amino acids. Here the CDR3 reads CASSDPIDTQYF. The CDR3 region has the DNA TGTGCCAGCAGTGACCCCATAGATACGCAGTATTTT.

V usage is TRBV29-1 and J usage is TRBJ2-7, with 8 bases fitting TRBD2. The CDR3 contains 14 residues. Germline V gives CDR1 SQVTM, CDR2 ANQGSEA. Trimming at V came to 1 base and at J to 6 bases, leaving 8 bases not matched to a gene. CDR3 coding DNA: TGCAGCGTTGAAGGGGACGGGAGGGTTCGCGAGCAGTACTTC. Protein product: CSVEGDGRVREQYF.

The chain recombines TRBV11-2 with TRBJ1-6; D not resolved. V was trimmed by 5 bases and J by 7 bases, leaving 9 bases between them. Germline loops: CDR1 SGHAT, CDR2 FQNNGV. This CDR3 region has 13 residues. The CDR3 bases are TGTGCCAGCAGCCCAAAGGGAAATTCACCCCTCCACTTT. It encodes CASSPKGNSPLHF.

This clonotype was counted many times. The V and J genes are TRBV2 and TRBJ2-7, with 9 nucleotides matching TRBD2. Per germline, CDR1 SNHLY and CDR2 FYNNEI. The CDR3 length is 17 residues. With 6 bases clipped from V and 3 bases from J, the junction kept 15 bases outside the gene matches. CDR3 in amino acids: CASSYYPLAGVHYEQYF. DNA for the CDR3: TGTGCCAGCAGCTACTACCCCTTAGCGGGGGTGCACTACGAGCAGTACTTC. Full variable domain (missing parts from reference TRBV2 and TRBJ2-7): EPEVTQTPSHQVTQMGQEVILRCVPISNHLYFYWYRQILGQKVEFLVSFYNNEISEKSEIFDDQFSVERPDGSNFTLKIRSTKLEDSAMYFCASSYYPLAGVHYEQYFGPGTRLTVT.

V is TRBV30 and J is TRBJ2-1; perhaps TRBD2 as D (7 bases). This CDR3 has 13 amino acids. In germline, CDR1 is GTSNPN, CDR2 SVGIG (reference sequence). V was pared by 0 bases and J by 13 bases, with 16 bases between. The CDR3, as DNA: TGTGCCTGGAGTGTTAGTAAGGCGGGGGCCCAGTTCTTC. Translating gives CAWSVSKAGAQFF. Combining the CDR3 with reference TRBV30 and TRBJ2-1 gives the whole variable domain SQTIHQWPATLVQPVGSPLSLECTVEGTSNPNLYWYRQAAGRGLQLLFYSVGIGQISSEVPQNLSASRPQDRQFILSSKKLLLSDSGFYLCAWSVSKAGAQFFGPGTRLTVL.

Only a few counts were recorded for this clonotype. The V gene is TRBV7-2, the J gene TRBJ2-7, with D perhaps assigned TRBD1 or TRBD2 (6 bases each). The V gene's germline CDR1 is SGHTA and CDR2 FQGNSA. Trimming took off 5 bases at V and 3 bases at J, with 20 bases between the two ends. The CDR3 has 16 residues. The chain's CDR3 is CASSPGGGGGGYEQYV. The CDR3 nucleotides read TGTGCCAGCAGCCCCGGGGGCGGTGGAGGTGGCTACGAGCAGTACGTC.

For the CDR3, the DNA is TGTGCCTGGGGGGGGCCCGGCCGAAGAATCACAGATACGCAGTATTTT. It translates to CAWGGPGRRITDTQYF. This chain links TRBV30 with TRBJ2-3; the D gene could be TRBD1 or TRBD2 (6 bases each). The CDR3 covers 16 residues. Germline V gene data show CDR1 as GTSNPN and CDR2 as SVGIG (reference sequence). Trimming cost V 5 bases and J 2 bases, with 20 bases left between them. Variable domain in full (rest from reference TRBV30 and TRBJ2-3): SQTIHQWPATLVQPVGSPLSLECTVEGTSNPNLYWYRQAAGRGLQLLFYSVGIGQISSEVPQNLSASRPQDRQFILSSKKLLLSDSGFYLCAWGGPGRRITDTQYFGPGTRLTVL.

This clonotype was detected many times. The rearrangement uses TRBV7-2 and TRBJ1-2; D might be TRBD1 (6 bases). Germline CDR1 and CDR2: SGHTA and FQGNSA. The CDR3 has 14 amino acids. V was clipped by 1 base and J by 8 bases, with 14 bases between them. DNA of the CDR3: TGTGCCAGCAGCTTAGAGGTCCGGGACATAGGCTACACCTTC. Translated, it gives CASSLEVRDIGYTF.

This clonotype was detected ten times or more. The gene calls are TRBV7-9 and TRBJ1-3; the D is unclear. There are 11 residues in the CDR3. Deletions cut 3 bases from V and 9 bases from J, with 6 bases between. CDR1 and CDR2 (germline): SEHNR, FQNEAQ (reference sequence). The CDR3 DNA sequence: TGTGCCAGCAGCTTGGGTACCACCATATATTTT. It yields the protein CASSLGTTIYF.

V and J are TRBV7-2 and TRBJ1-2; unclear D gene. The V gene's germline CDR1 is SGHTA and CDR2 FQGNSA. This CDR3 has 13 residues. The ends were cut back, 5 bases at V and 4 bases at J, with 11 bases in the middle. Here the CDR3 DNA reads TGTGCCAGCAGCCCCCCCGGTCCCTATGGCTACACCTTC. Translated, it gives CASSPPGPYGYTF.